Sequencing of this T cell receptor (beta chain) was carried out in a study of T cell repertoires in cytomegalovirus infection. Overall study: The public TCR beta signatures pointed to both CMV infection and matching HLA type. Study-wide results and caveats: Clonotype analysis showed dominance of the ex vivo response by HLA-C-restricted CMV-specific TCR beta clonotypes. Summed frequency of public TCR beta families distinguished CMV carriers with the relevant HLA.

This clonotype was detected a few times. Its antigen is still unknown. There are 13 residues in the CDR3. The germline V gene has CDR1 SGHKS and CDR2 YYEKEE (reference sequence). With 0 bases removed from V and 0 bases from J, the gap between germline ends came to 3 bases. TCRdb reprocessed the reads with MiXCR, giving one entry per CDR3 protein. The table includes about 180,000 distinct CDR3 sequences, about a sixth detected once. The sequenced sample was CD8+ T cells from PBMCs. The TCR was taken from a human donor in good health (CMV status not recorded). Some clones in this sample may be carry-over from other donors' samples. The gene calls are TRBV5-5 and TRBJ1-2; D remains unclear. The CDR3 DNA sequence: TGTGCCAGCAGCTTGGAGACTAACTATGGCTACACCTTC. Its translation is CASSLETNYGYTF.